The 26 T cell receptor beta chains below come from one sample, sequenced in a study of human T cells and chemical hapten exposure. TCRdb reanalysed the RACE reads using MiXCR and keeps one entry per CDR3 protein. Of some 250,000 distinct CDR3 sequences in the sample, around 7.3% were seen once. The sample's time point: pre-sensitization, week 0. Treatment given: therapeutic diphenylcyclopropenone sensitization with weekly scalp DPC. The source material was whole blood, sampled in connection with sensitization to the hapten diphenylcyclopropenone (DPC). These receptors came from a man aged 18 to 29 with alopecia areata. Some clones in this sample may be carry-over from other donors' samples.

This clonotype was seen a few times. The chain uses TRBV5-6 and TRBJ2-2, with 7 bases that match TRBD2. CDR1 is SGHDT and CDR2 is YYEEEE in the germline V gene. V shed 0 bases, J shed 6 bases, and the junction held 5 bases outside the gene matches. CDR3 length: 15 amino acids. This chain's CDR3 is CASSLAGAGAGELFF. The CDR3 coding sequence is TGTGCCAGCAGCTTGGCCGGGGCGGGGGCCGGGGAGCTGTTTTTT.

The table lists this clonotype with many counts. This chain connects TRBV20-1 to TRBJ2-7, with D possibly being TRBD2 (6 bases). CDR1 and CDR2 (germline): DFQATT, SNEGSKA (reference sequence). The V end lost 6 bases, the J end lost 4 bases, and 19 bases lay between the germline ends. CDR3 length: 14 residues. CDR3 sequence reads: CSAVRGTGSYEQYF. CDR3 coding DNA: TGCAGTGCGGTTCGCGGGACCGGGTCGTACGAGCAGTACTTC.

The sample holds many counts of this clonotype. The chain links TRBV7-9 to TRBJ2-4; 9 nucleotides match TRBD1. In germline, CDR1 is SEHNR, CDR2 FQNEAQ (reference sequence). V shed 0 bases, J shed 8 bases, and the junction held 8 bases outside the gene matches. The length of the CDR3 is 16 residues. This CDR3 is CASSLAQGTGLHIQYF. The CDR3 DNA is TGTGCCAGCAGCTTAGCGCAAGGGACAGGGTTACACATTCAGTACTTC.

At least ten counts were recorded for this clonotype. V is TRBV4-3 and J is TRBJ1-5; TRBD1 aligns across 8 bases. The CDR3 has 16 residues. Germline V gene sequence: CDR1 LGHNA, CDR2 YSLEER. The ends lost 0 bases at V and 4 bases at J; junction bases unmatched: 5. The CDR3 DNA is TGCGCCAGCAGCCAAGATTGGACAGGGCAAAATCAGCCCCAGCATTTT. This sequence encodes CASSQDWTGQNQPQHF.

V and J are TRBV18 and TRBJ2-3; D remains unclear. The ends were cut back, 2 bases at V and 5 bases at J, with 17 bases in the middle. Germline V gene sequence: CDR1 KGHSH, CDR2 LQKENI. The CDR3 loop spans 16 amino acids. CDR3 protein: CASSPTTIEVLDTQYF. The DNA for the CDR3 is TGTGCCAGCTCACCAACGACCATAGAGGTCCTAGATACGCAGTATTTT.

This clonotype turned up a few times. The rearrangement links TRBV20-1 to TRBJ2-1; the match to TRBD1 covers 7 bases. The CDR3 spans 13 residues. Germline V gene sequence: CDR1 DFQATT, CDR2 SNEGSKA (reference sequence). With V trimmed by 1 base and J by 8 bases, 5 bases remained unmatched. The DNA of the CDR3 is TGCAGTGCTAGAGTTGAGACAGGGCATGAGCAGTTCTTC. Protein: CSARVETGHEQFF.

The chain combines TRBV7-2 with TRBJ2-5; D call uncertain. The germline gives CDR1 SGHTA, CDR2 FQGNSA. CDR3 length equals 13 residues. Trimming took off 7 bases at V and 1 base at J, with 10 bases between the two ends. Here the CDR3 reads CASIPESQETQYF. CDR3 bases: TGTGCCAGCATCCCAGAGAGCCAAGAGACCCAGTACTTC.

The chain joins TRBV27 to TRBJ2-7; D not certain. The CDR3 totals 11 residues. V shed 8 bases and J shed 2 bases, with 7 bases lying between them. Germline lookup yields CDR1 MNHEY and CDR2 SMNVEV (reference sequence). The CDR3 bases are TGTGCCAGCGGTAGGACCTACGAGCAGTACGTC. It translates to CASGRTYEQYV.

The sample holds a few counts of this clonotype. This chain links TRBV7-2 with TRBJ2-3; D is perhaps TRBD2 (6 bases). Trimming took 7 bases from V and 6 from J, leaving 17 bases between them. CDR3 length: 14 residues. CDR1 is SGHTA, CDR2 FQGNSA, per germline. The CDR3 loop reads CASKAGTFLDTQYF. CDR3 nucleotide sequence: TGTGCCAGCAAAGCCGGGACTTTTTTGGATACGCAGTATTTT. The full variable domain, with the rest looked up from reference TRBV7-2 and TRBJ2-3, is GAGVSQSPSNKVTEKGKDVELRCDPISGHTALYWYRQSLGQGLEFLIYFQGNSAPDKSGLPSDRFSAERTGGSVSTLTIQRTQQEDSAVYLCASKAGTFLDTQYFGPGTRLTVL.

This clonotype has only a few counts. The CDR3 reads CASSLAMSLAGLARQETQYF. CDR3 nucleotides: TGTGCCAGCAGCTTAGCAATGAGCCTAGCGGGGTTGGCTCGCCAAGAGACCCAGTACTTC. This sequence joins TRBV7-2 and TRBJ2-5; 9 nucleotides line up with TRBD2. With 0 bases clipped from V and 1 base from J, the junction kept 15 bases outside the gene matches. CDR1 and CDR2 from the germline V gene are SGHTA and FQGNSA. CDR3 size: 20 residues.

The J gene is TRBJ1-2, the V gene TRBV24-1, with 7 nucleotides matching TRBD1. Germline V lookup: CDR1 KGHDR, CDR2 SFDVKD. V dropped 4 bases and J dropped 5; count of bases not matched to a gene: 6. This CDR3 spans 14 amino acids. The CDR3: CATSDRDRRYGYTF. The CDR3 DNA follows: TGTGCCACCAGTGACCGGGACAGAAGATATGGCTACACCTTC.

The chain has TRBV20-1 and TRBJ1-2; TRBD1 matches 9 bases. J gave up 8 bases and V 5 bases, and 9 bases lay outside the gene matches. From germline, CDR1 is DFQATT and CDR2 SNEGSKA (reference sequence). There are 13 residues in the CDR3. The CDR3 DNA reads TGCAGTGCTTACCCGGGACAGGGAGACGGCTACACCTTC. Translated: CSAYPGQGDGYTF.

This clonotype was seen repeatedly, ten times or more. The chain is built from TRBV24-1 and TRBJ2-1, with 8 bases fitting TRBD1. The CDR3 totals 15 residues. V was clipped by 2 bases and J by 8 bases; unmatched bases: 7. CDR1 is KGHDR, CDR2 SFDVKD, per germline. As DNA, the CDR3 is TGTGCCACCAGTGATTCGGTGGCAGGGGGCGATGAGCAGTTCTTC. The encoded protein is CATSDSVAGGDEQFF.

The table lists this clonotype with a few counts. The CDR3 protein is CASSIDRQGYEQYF. The CDR3 nucleotides read TGCGCCAGCAGCATAGATAGACAGGGCTACGAGCAGTACTTC. This chain uses TRBV5-1 with TRBJ2-7, with 7 bases aligning to TRBD1. Trimming removed 4 bases from V and 3 bases from J; junction bases left unmatched: 7. The CDR3 is 14 amino acids. Germline CDR1 reads SGHRS; CDR2 reads YFSETQ.

This chain connects TRBV10-3 to TRBJ2-7, with D unresolved. Trimming took off 4 bases at V and 4 bases at J, with 11 bases between the two ends. The CDR3 runs to 13 residues. Per germline, CDR1 ENHRY and CDR2 SYGVKD. The CDR3 sequence: CAISANQLYEQYF. The CDR3 coding sequence is TGTGCCATCAGTGCGAATCAACTTTACGAGCAGTACTTC.

The rearrangement joins TRBV6-2 or TRBV6-3 to TRBJ2-1, with D possibly being TRBD1 or TRBD2 (6 bases each). Trimming took 8 bases from V and 8 from J, leaving 13 bases between them. CDR3 length equals 12 residues. Germline V gene sequence: CDR1 MNHEY, CDR2 SVGEGT. CDR3 bases: TGTGCCAGCGGGGGGCTTTGGGATGAGCAGTTCTTC. It yields the protein CASGGLWDEQFF.

In this sample, this clonotype turned up a few times. This chain uses TRBV7-2 with TRBJ2-1, with 7 bases aligning to TRBD2. Germline assignment: CDR1 SGHTA and CDR2 FQGNSA. With V trimmed by 2 bases and J by 1 base, 2 bases remained unmatched. CDR3 length: 15 amino acids. The CDR3: CASSLTSASYNEQFF. The CDR3 bases are TGTGCCAGCAGCTTAACTAGCGCATCCTACAATGAGCAGTTCTTC.

The chain has TRBV12-3 or TRBV12-4 and TRBJ1-4; TRBD1 matches 7 bases. This CDR3 has 14 residues. V was clipped by 7 bases and J by 0 bases; unmatched bases: 2. This CDR3 is CASIRGATNEKLFF. CDR3 bases: TGTGCCAGCATCAGGGGGGCAACTAATGAAAAACTGTTTTTT.

In this sample, this clonotype turned up a few times. The chain is built from TRBV7-9 and TRBJ2-7, with 8 nucleotides matching TRBD2. CDR1 is SEHNR and CDR2 is FQNEAQ in the germline V gene (reference sequence). The CDR3 runs 16 residues. The junction had 4 bases not matched to a gene; V was cut back by 0 bases and J by 0 bases. In DNA form, the CDR3 reads TGTGCCAGCAGCTTAGCTAGCGGGGACTTCTCCTACGAGCAGTACGTC. Protein: CASSLASGDFSYEQYV.

This clonotype was observed a few times. V usage is TRBV5-1 and J usage is TRBJ1-1, with D uncertain. The CDR3 has 14 residues. V lost 2 bases and J 0 bases, leaving 8 bases between the germline ends. Germline-derived CDR1 and CDR2 are SGHRS and YFSETQ. The CDR3 nucleotides read TGCGCCAGCAGCTTTATAAGGATGAACACTGAAGCTTTCTTT. As protein: CASSFIRMNTEAFF.

This clonotype was observed many times. The CDR3 protein is CSARDSSWNTGELFF. In DNA, the CDR3 is TGCAGTGCTAGAGATTCATCATGGAACACCGGGGAGCTGTTTTTT. This chain links TRBV20-1 with TRBJ2-2; D ambiguous. The CDR3 totals 15 residues. Per the germline V gene, CDR1 is DFQATT and CDR2 is SNEGSKA (reference sequence). V was trimmed by 0 bases and J by 1 base, leaving 9 bases between them.

This chain connects TRBV29-1 to TRBJ2-2; weak D call: TRBD2 (6 bases). Germline V lookup: CDR1 SQVTM, CDR2 ANQGSEA. CDR3 length: 14 residues. Trimming cost V 5 bases and J 0 bases, with 10 bases left between them. CDR3 nucleotides: TGCAGCGTTAAGGGGACTTCGAACACCGGGGAGCTGTTTTTT. It codes for CSVKGTSNTGELFF.

In its sample, this clonotype was seen many times. V is TRBV7-7 and J is TRBJ1-4; a weak D match, TRBD1 (5 bases). Looked up from germline, CDR1 is SSHAT and CDR2 is FNYEAQ (reference sequence). Trimming left V 2 bases short and J 8 bases short, with 9 bases between. CDR3 length: 13 amino acids. The CDR3: CASSLMRDEKLFF. In nucleotides, the CDR3 is TGTGCCAGCAGCTTAATGAGGGACGAAAAACTGTTTTTT.

The V and J genes are TRBV4-2 and TRBJ2-7; maybe TRBD1 (6 bases). Trimming stripped 1 base from V and 0 bases from J, with 10 bases between. This CDR3 has 15 amino acids. CDR1 is LGHNA and CDR2 is YNFKEQ in the germline V gene. The CDR3 coding sequence is TGTGCCAGCAGCCAAGGGACAGAGAGCTCCTACGAGCAGTACTTC. Protein product: CASSQGTESSYEQYF.

About this clonotype itself: Germline and junction disagree at one end, which may indicate a read error. The CDR3 region is CSARTERNF. The CDR3 nucleotides are TGCAGTGCTAGGACAGAACGGAACTTC. This chain uses TRBV20-1 with TRBJ2-1; D possibly corresponds to TRBD1 (5 bases). The CDR3 covers 9 residues. Looked up from germline, CDR1 is DFQATT and CDR2 is SNEGSKA (reference sequence).

This clonotype was counted only a few times. The chain links TRBV3-1 to TRBJ2-3, with 7 bases fitting TRBD2. The V gene end was trimmed by 1 base and the J gene end by 1 base; junction bases not matched to a gene: 5. Germline assignment: CDR1 LGHDT and CDR2 YNNKEL (reference sequence). CDR3 length: 16 amino acids. The CDR3 loop reads CASSQAQAGGTDTQYF. CDR3 sequence (DNA): TGTGCCAGCAGCCAAGCTCAGGCGGGGGGCACAGATACGCAGTATTTT.